This T cell receptor beta chain is from a study of shared clonotypes between healthy human individuals. The V end lost 2 bases, the J end lost 7 bases, and 11 bases lay between the germline ends. From germline, CDR1 is MGHRA and CDR2 YSYEKL. The CDR3 runs to 14 residues. This clone showed up just a few times. TCRdb keeps only in-frame clones here, not all; method: immunoSEQ multiplex PCR. The sample shows around 1 million clones, 60% to 85% of them seen only once. The chain links TRBV4-1 to TRBJ2-2; TRBD2 might be the D (6 bases). The specimen sequenced was memory CD4+ T cells sorted from blood. Subset meaning: CD45RA-negative fraction. This TCR came from a man aged 18 to 30 in good health. CDR3 nucleotides: TGCGCCAGCAGCCAACCCGGAGGGAGCGGGGAGCTGTTTTTT. This codes for CASSQPGGSGELFF.